This TCR beta chain originates from a study of T cells in Graves' hyperthyroidism and ophthalmopathy. This clonotype came up once. Sequence at one end of the junction differs from germline and may be a read error. Germline values: CDR1 MNHNS, CDR2 SASEGT. There are 14 residues in the CDR3. RNA transcripts were the template for amplifying TCR beta CDR3 regions. First-round RT-PCR with HTBI primers amplified the TCR CDR3 region. TCRdb reanalysed the multiplex PCR reads using MiXCR and keeps one entry per CDR3 protein. The sample has around 700,000 distinct CDR3 sequences, over 35% seen once. Used for diagnoses were clinical symptoms, serum thyroxine and TRAb, thyroid ultrasound and orbital computed tomography.

The source of this sequence is a middle-aged woman with Graves' hyperthyroidism. Sequencing was done on a sample of blood. The chain is built from TRBV6-1 and TRBJ2-5, with 13 bases fitting TRBD2. CDR3 in amino acids: CASSSHPRTSGGLF. Written as DNA, the CDR3 is TGTGCCAGCAGTTCGCACCCTCGGACTAGCGGGGGCCTTTTC.